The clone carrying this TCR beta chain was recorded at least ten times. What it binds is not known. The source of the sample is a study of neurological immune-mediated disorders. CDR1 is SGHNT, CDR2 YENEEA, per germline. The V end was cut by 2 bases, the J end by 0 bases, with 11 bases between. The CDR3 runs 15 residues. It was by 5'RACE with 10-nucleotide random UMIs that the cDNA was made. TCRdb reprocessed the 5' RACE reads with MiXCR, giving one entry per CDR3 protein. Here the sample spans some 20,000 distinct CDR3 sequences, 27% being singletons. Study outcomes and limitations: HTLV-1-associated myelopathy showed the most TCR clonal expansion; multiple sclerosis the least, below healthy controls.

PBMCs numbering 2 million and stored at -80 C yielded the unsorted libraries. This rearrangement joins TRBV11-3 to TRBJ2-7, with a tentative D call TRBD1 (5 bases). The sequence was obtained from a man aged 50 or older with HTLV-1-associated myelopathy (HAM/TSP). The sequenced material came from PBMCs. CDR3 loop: CASSLRSGFSYEQYF. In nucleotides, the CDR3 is TGTGCCAGCAGCTTACGGTCAGGGTTCTCCTACGAGCAGTACTTC.